These 10 T cell receptor beta chains share one sample of origin, sequenced in a study of blood T cell repertoires in COVID-19. Assay used: immunoSEQ multiplex PCR; TCRdb lists only in-frame clones, some missing. The sample records tens of thousands of clones, more than 85% being singletons. Sample: peripheral blood. Source of these receptors: a human donor with active COVID-19. The donor label of this sample is uncertain.

V usage is TRBV12-5 and J usage is TRBJ2-7; no clear D. With 0 bases removed from V and 6 bases from J, the gap between germline ends came to 18 bases. CDR1 and CDR2 from the germline V gene are LGHNT and FRNRAP. The CDR3 is 16 residues long. CDR3 amino acids: CASGLVLVQASGEQYF. CDR3 bases: TGTGCTAGTGGTTTGGTACTCGTGCAGGCGTCCGGCGAGCAGTACTTC.

J is TRBJ1-2 and V is TRBV6-6; 10 bases align to TRBD1. The CDR3 spans 16 residues. Germline-derived CDR1 and CDR2 are MNHNY and SVGAGI (reference sequence). With V trimmed by 4 bases and J by 7 bases, 12 bases remained unmatched. The CDR3 spells CASSFKSGQGTGGYTF. CDR3 sequence (DNA): TGTGCCAGCAGTTTTAAGTCGGGACAGGGGACCGGTGGCTACACCTTC.

The J gene is TRBJ1-1, the V gene TRBV14; possibly TRBD1 for D (6 bases). V was cut by 2 bases and J by 6 bases, with 13 bases left in between. Germline CDR1 SGHDN, CDR2 FVKESK. There are 14 residues in the CDR3. The CDR3 sequence: CASSQTGTRAEAFF. CDR3 nucleotide sequence: TGTGCCAGCAGCCAAACCGGGACAAGGGCTGAAGCTTTCTTT.

The gene calls are TRBV2 and TRBJ2-7; 8 bases agree with TRBD1. The CDR3 contains 14 residues. V shed 6 bases, J shed 3 bases, and the junction held 7 bases outside the gene matches. Germline CDR1 is SNHLY and CDR2 is FYNNEI. DNA for the CDR3: TGTGCCAGCAGACCAGGGGGCGCCGTCTACGAGCAGTACTTC. It translates to CASRPGGAVYEQYF.

CDR3 DNA: TGTGCCAGCAGTGAAACGGGATCAGACACCATATATTTT. Amino acids: CASSETGSDTIYF. The chain has TRBV2 and TRBJ1-3; D remains ambiguous. The V and J ends lost 2 bases and 8 bases respectively, with 10 bases between them. This CDR3 contains 13 residues. Germline lookup yields CDR1 SNHLY and CDR2 FYNNEI.

V is TRBV11-2 and J is TRBJ1-1, with D perhaps matching TRBD1 (5 bases). CDR1 and CDR2 from the germline V gene are SGHAT and FQNNGV. The CDR3 is 14 residues long. The V gene lost 5 bases and the J gene lost 10 bases, with 20 bases spanning the gap. CDR3 in amino acids: CASSPQSVIGGAFF. The CDR3 DNA sequence: TGTGCCAGCAGCCCCCAATCAGTGATCGGGGGAGCTTTCTTT.

The chain links TRBV4-3 to TRBJ1-6; D ambiguous. The V end lost 0 bases, the J end lost 0 bases, and 9 bases lay between the germline ends. The V gene's germline CDR1 is LGHNA and CDR2 YSLEER. The CDR3 consists of 17 residues. For the CDR3, the DNA is TGCGCCAGCAGCCAAGATCCTATGAGCTCCTATAATTCACCCCTCCACTTT. This sequence encodes CASSQDPMSSYNSPLHF.

The gene calls are TRBV7-2 and TRBJ2-2, with 8 bases fitting TRBD1. V was clipped by 5 bases and J by 6 bases; unmatched bases: 11. The CDR3 loop spans 16 amino acids. Germline V gene lookup returns CDR1 SGHTA and CDR2 FQGNSA. For the CDR3, the DNA is TGTGCCAGCAGCCTACCAGGCAGGGGGCGGTCCGGGGAGCTGTTTTTT. It is translated as CASSLPGRGRSGELFF. Using reference TRBV7-2 and TRBJ2-2 for the parts outside the CDR3, the full variable domain is GAGVSQSPSNKVTEKGKDVELRCDPISGHTALYWYRQSLGQGLEFLIYFQGNSAPDKSGLPSDRFSAERTGGSVSTLTIQRTQQEDSAVYLCASSLPGRGRSGELFFGEGSRLTVL.

The chain has TRBV24-1 and TRBJ1-1; D might be TRBD1 (5 bases). There are 13 residues in the CDR3. V lost 7 bases and J lost 11, with 19 bases in between. Germline V lookup: CDR1 KGHDR, CDR2 SFDVKD. The CDR3 nucleotides are TGTGCCACCAGAAAGGATGGGCAGGGTGTTGCTTTCTTT. Translated, it gives CATRKDGQGVAFF.

The V and J genes are TRBV6-2 or TRBV6-3 and TRBJ2-3, with a possible D match to TRBD2 (6 bases). This CDR3 spans 14 amino acids. Germline V gene sequence: CDR1 MNHEY, CDR2 SVGEGT. V lost 2 bases, J lost 6 bases, and 12 bases lay in between. CDR3 nucleotides: TGTGCCAGCAGTTACAGGCGGGCGGGGGATACGCAGTATTTT. Translation gives CASSYRRAGDTQYF.